Listed here is a single TCR beta chain. Its specificity is not known. Produced via immunoSEQ multiplex PCR; TCRdb's table is partial and in-frame only. The sample includes around 130,000 clones, roughly 75% of them seen just once. The CDR3 spans 16 residues. Trimming took 3 bases from V and 0 from J; bases not matched to a gene: 7. The V gene's germline CDR1 is LNHDA and CDR2 SQIVND (reference sequence). This entry belongs to a study of a mutant IDH1 vaccine in newly diagnosed glioma. Study-level information: Investigators started vaccination 4-6 weeks after radiotherapy alone, or with temozolomide cycles. Treated patients comprised about 60% males and around 38% females, mean age about 40 years.

Time point specified: week 11, during vaccination. Every single dose of the vaccine, 300 ug of mutant IDH1 20-mer peptide, came with topical imiquimod. This receptor was identified in a middle-aged man with glioma. J is TRBJ1-1 and V is TRBV19, with 7 bases aligning to TRBD1. The sequencing used PBMCs, collected from a glioma patient whose treatment included an IDH1 peptide vaccine. The CDR3 bases are TGTGCCAGTAGTATCCTCCCCACAGGGGTGAACACTGAAGCTTTCTTT. Its translation: CASSILPTGVNTEAFF. Full variable domain (rest looked up from reference TRBV19 and TRBJ1-1): DGGITQSPKYLFRKEGQNVTLSCEQNLNHDAMYWYRQDPGQGLRLIYYSQIVNDFQKGDIAEGYSVSREKKESFPLTVTSAQKNPTAFYLCASSILPTGVNTEAFFGQGTRLTVV.